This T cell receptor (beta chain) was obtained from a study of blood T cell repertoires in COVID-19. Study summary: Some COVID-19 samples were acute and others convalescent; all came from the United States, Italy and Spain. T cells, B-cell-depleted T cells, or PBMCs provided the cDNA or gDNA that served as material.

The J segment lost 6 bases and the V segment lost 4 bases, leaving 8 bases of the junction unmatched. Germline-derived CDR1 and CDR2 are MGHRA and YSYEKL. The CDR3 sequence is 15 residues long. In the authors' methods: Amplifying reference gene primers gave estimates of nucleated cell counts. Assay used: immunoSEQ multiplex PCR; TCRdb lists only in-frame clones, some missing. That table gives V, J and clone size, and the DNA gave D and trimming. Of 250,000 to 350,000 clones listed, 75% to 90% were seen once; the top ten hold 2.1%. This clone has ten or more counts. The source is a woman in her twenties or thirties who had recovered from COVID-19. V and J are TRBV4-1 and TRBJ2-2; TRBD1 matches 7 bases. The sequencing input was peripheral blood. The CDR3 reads CASSPGQPFAGELFF. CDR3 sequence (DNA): TGCGCCAGCAGCCCGGGACAGCCCTTTGCCGGGGAGCTGTTTTTT.